This passage covers 19 T cell receptor beta chains from one sample sequenced in a study of CD8 T cells in Susac syndrome. RNA was extracted with the RNeasy kit, and a quantity of roughly 0.5 to 1 ug was reverse transcribed using random hexamers. TCRdb reprocessed the immunoSEQ multiplex PCR reads with MiXCR, giving one entry per CDR3 protein. The sample lists 100,000 to 150,000 distinct CDR3 sequences, 90% to 95% seen once, with more than 0.1% in the top ten. Sequencing was done on a sample of CD4+ T cells from PBMCs. The receptors come from a human donor in good health.

This chain links TRBV20-1 with TRBJ2-7; D might be TRBD1 (5 bases). Germline-derived CDR1 and CDR2 are DFQATT and SNEGSKA (reference sequence). This CDR3 is 13 amino acids long. Between the trimmed V and J ends, which lost 1 base and 5 bases, there was a span of 12 bases. Written as DNA, the CDR3 is TGCAGTGCTAGAGTCGCACCAGGGAACGAGCAGTACTTC. Translated: CSARVAPGNEQYF.

Worth noting for this clonotype: A junction end diverges from the germline sequence, so it may reflect a read error. This chain links TRBV18 with TRBJ1-1; D ambiguous. The germline V gene has CDR1 KGHSH and CDR2 LQKENI. There are 13 residues in the CDR3. The DNA for the CDR3 is TGTGCCAACTCACCATCAAAGAACACTGAAGCTTTCTTT. Its translation is CANSPSKNTEAFF.

This rearrangement joins TRBV7-9 to TRBJ2-3; the D is unclear. CDR3 size: 14 residues. Trimming took off 5 bases at V and 4 bases at J, with 13 bases between the two ends. Germline lookup yields CDR1 SEHNR and CDR2 FQNEAQ (reference sequence). This CDR3 is CASSVRADSDTQYF. CDR3 nucleotides: TGTGCCAGCAGCGTCCGGGCCGACTCAGATACGCAGTATTTT.

This chain uses TRBV6-5 with TRBJ2-5, with D perhaps TRBD1 (6 bases). Germline V lookup: CDR1 MNHEY, CDR2 SVGAGI. The CDR3 runs 15 residues. The ends were cut back, 0 bases at V and 2 bases at J, with 10 bases in the middle. The CDR3 protein is CASSYSRGGQETQYF. CDR3 nucleotides: TGTGCCAGCAGTTACTCCAGGGGTGGGCAAGAGACCCAGTACTTC.

V and J are TRBV7-9 and TRBJ2-3; 10 bases match TRBD2. The CDR3 spans 15 residues. Germline CDR1 reads SEHNR; CDR2 reads FQNEAQ (reference sequence). V was pared by 2 bases and J by 3 bases, with 2 bases of the junction left unmatched. CDR3: CASSLTSGMTDTQYF. For the CDR3, the DNA is TGTGCCAGCAGCTTAACTAGCGGGATGACAGATACGCAGTATTTT.

The chain has TRBV28 and TRBJ2-6; possible D gene TRBD1, 6 bases. V lost 5 bases, J lost 0 bases, and 14 bases lay in between. Germline-derived CDR1 and CDR2 are MDHEN and SYDVKM. The CDR3 is 17 residues long. In nucleotides, the CDR3 is TGTGCCAGCAGTCCCGGGACATCATTCTCTGGGGCCAACGTCCTGACTTTC. Residues: CASSPGTSFSGANVLTF.

The chain combines TRBV20-1 with TRBJ2-7; TRBD1 agrees at 10 bases. This CDR3 contains 14 residues. J was trimmed by 5 bases and V by 2 bases; bases with no gene match: 6. CDR1 DFQATT and CDR2 SNEGSKA come from the germline V gene (reference sequence). The CDR3 region has the DNA TGCAGTGCTAGATCGGGACAGGGGCTAAACGAGCAGTACTTC. Encoded protein: CSARSGQGLNEQYF.

This chain connects TRBV6-6 to TRBJ2-5, with 13 positions matching TRBD2. The CDR3 is 14 residues long. CDR1 and CDR2 from the germline V gene are MNHNY and SVGAGI (reference sequence). The junction had 5 bases not matched to a gene; V was cut back by 8 bases and J by 5 bases. The CDR3 bases are TGTGCCAGCCGACTAGCGGGAGGATGGGAGACCCAGTACTTC. Protein product: CASRLAGGWETQYF.

The chain joins TRBV29-1 to TRBJ2-7; D tentatively fits TRBD1 or TRBD2 (5 bases each). This CDR3 region has 12 residues. With 5 bases removed from V and 6 bases from J, the gap between germline ends came to 14 bases. Germline assignment: CDR1 SQVTM and CDR2 ANQGSEA. DNA for the CDR3: TGCAGCGTTTACTCTCCGGGGACCGAGCAGTACTTC. As protein: CSVYSPGTEQYF.

This chain links TRBV7-8 with TRBJ2-1, with 7 nucleotides matching TRBD2. Germline CDR1 reads SGHVS; CDR2 reads FQNEAQ. The trim removed 5 bases at V and 3 bases at J, leaving 10 bases unmatched. The CDR3 covers 16 residues. The CDR3 reads CASSASGLRYYNEQFF. The CDR3 DNA is TGTGCCAGCAGCGCTTCGGGACTACGTTACTACAATGAGCAGTTCTTC.

This clonotype showed up just once. V usage is TRBV12-3 or TRBV12-4 and J usage is TRBJ1-5; no clear D gene. V was pared by 1 base and J by 2 bases, with 12 bases between. The CDR3 totals 16 residues. CDR3 loop: CASSLVEVRGNQPQHF. For the CDR3, the DNA is TGTGCCAGCAGTTTAGTTGAGGTCCGGGGCAATCAGCCCCAGCATTTT.

The chain couples TRBV5-1 to TRBJ2-3; no firm D call. Germline CDR1 is SGHRS and CDR2 is YFSETQ. The CDR3 totals 15 residues. The V end lost 2 bases, the J end lost 2 bases, and 12 bases lay between the germline ends. CDR3 region: CASSFAPESTDTQYF. As DNA, the CDR3 is TGCGCCAGCAGCTTCGCCCCAGAATCCACAGATACGCAGTATTTT.

The rearrangement links TRBV28 to TRBJ1-2; D gene uncertain. The CDR3 is 17 residues long. In germline, CDR1 is MDHEN, CDR2 SYDVKM. V gave up 6 bases and J gave up 2 bases, with 22 bases separating them. The CDR3 protein is CASRAPARPAQNYGYTF. In nucleotides, the CDR3 is TGTGCCAGCAGAGCCCCAGCGCGACCTGCCCAAAACTATGGCTACACCTTC.

The chain uses TRBV7-2 and TRBJ2-5; D unclear. V lost 3 bases, J lost 4 bases, and 15 bases lay in between. The CDR3 consists of 15 residues. Per the germline V gene, CDR1 is SGHTA and CDR2 is FQGNSA. As DNA, the CDR3 is TGTGCCAGCAGCTTCCCCGGACGGCCCCCAGAGACCCAGTACTTC. Protein product: CASSFPGRPPETQYF.

The V and J genes are TRBV18 and TRBJ2-5, with D tentatively TRBD1 (5 bases). CDR1 and CDR2 (germline): KGHSH, LQKENI. This CDR3 spans 14 amino acids. V was cut by 3 bases and J by 3 bases, with 11 bases left in between. CDR3 residues: CASSPTALEETQYF. CDR3 coding DNA: TGTGCCAGCTCACCGACAGCTCTAGAAGAGACCCAGTACTTC.

The V call is TRBV14, the J call TRBJ1-5; D uncertain. V dropped 1 base and J dropped 7 bases, with 8 bases sitting between them. This CDR3 spans 13 amino acids. The germline CDR1 and CDR2 sequences are SGHDN and FVKESK. CDR3 in amino acids: CASSQASGQPQHF. As DNA, the CDR3 is TGTGCCAGCAGCCAAGCGTCTGGCCAGCCCCAGCATTTT.

The chain couples TRBV28 to TRBJ2-1; possibly TRBD1 or TRBD2 for D (5 bases each). CDR1 is MDHEN and CDR2 is SYDVKM in the germline V gene. V was clipped by 11 bases and J by 7 bases, with 18 bases between them. The CDR3 covers 13 residues. The CDR3 here is CAYRDHQRNEQFF. The CDR3 nucleotides are TGTGCCTACCGGGACCACCAAAGGAATGAGCAGTTCTTC. Full variable domain (rest looked up from reference TRBV28 and TRBJ2-1): DVKVTQSSRYLVKRTGEKVFLECVQDMDHENMFWYRQDPGLGLRLIYFSYDVKMKEKGDIPEGYSVSREKKERFSLILESASTNQTSMYLCAYRDHQRNEQFFGPGTRLTVL.

The V call is TRBV6-5, the J call TRBJ1-5; TRBD1 is a possible D gene (6 bases). Germline-derived CDR1 and CDR2 are MNHEY and SVGAGI. This CDR3 has 15 amino acids. V lost 6 bases to trimming and J lost 4 bases, with 16 bases between them. CDR3 nucleotides: TGTGCCAGCAGCCGTACAGGGTTAGGGAATCAGCCCCAGCATTTT. Its translation: CASSRTGLGNQPQHF.

The chain joins TRBV19 to TRBJ2-7, with D perhaps being TRBD1 or TRBD2 (5 bases each). Germline V CDR1 and CDR2: LNHDA, SQIVND (reference sequence). The CDR3 runs 16 residues. V shed 0 bases and J shed 3 bases, with 15 bases lying between them. The CDR3 DNA reads as TGTGCCAGTAGTATAGATGGGGGATCTGTCCTCTACGAGCAGTACTTC. Translating it yields CASSIDGGSVLYEQYF.